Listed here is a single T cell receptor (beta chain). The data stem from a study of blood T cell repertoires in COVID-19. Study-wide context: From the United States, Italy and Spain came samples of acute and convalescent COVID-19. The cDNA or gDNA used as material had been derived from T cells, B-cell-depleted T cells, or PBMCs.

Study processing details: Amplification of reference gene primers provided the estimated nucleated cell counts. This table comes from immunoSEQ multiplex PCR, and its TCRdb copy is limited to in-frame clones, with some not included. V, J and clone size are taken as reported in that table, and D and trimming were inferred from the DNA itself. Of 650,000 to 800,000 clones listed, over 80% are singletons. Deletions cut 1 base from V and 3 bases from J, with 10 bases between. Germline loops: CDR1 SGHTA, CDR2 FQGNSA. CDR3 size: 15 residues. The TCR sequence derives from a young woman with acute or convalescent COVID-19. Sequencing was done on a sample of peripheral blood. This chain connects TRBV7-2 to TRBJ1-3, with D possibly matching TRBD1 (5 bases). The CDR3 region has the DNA TGTGCCAGCAGCTTAGAAGGCAGGGTTGGAAACACCATATATTTT. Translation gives CASSLEGRVGNTIYF.